These T cell receptor beta chains were read from a single sample in a study of T cell clusters in autoimmune cytopenias. Reanalyzing the multiplex PCR reads, TCRdb keeps one entry per CDR3 protein, without DNA. This sample contains 6,000 to 9,500 distinct CDR3 sequences. These data were likewise used in another study, on T cell repertoires in aging, cancer and after chemotherapy.

The sample was peripheral blood. The receptor set was obtained from a human donor in good health. Each CDR3 is given with its conserved first and last residue. Fields, in order: clone size, V gene, J gene, CDR3 protein. The size of a clone is reported for some rows only, either as once, few or many, or as a class for expanded clones.

abundance: -; v_gene: TRBV7-2; j_gene: TRBJ2-7; CDR3aa: CASSRGGAVYEQYF
abundance: -; v_gene: TRBV30; j_gene: TRBJ1-2; CDR3aa: CAWSVRPRQGGGYTF
abundance: -; v_gene: TRBV27; j_gene: TRBJ2-1; CDR3aa: CASSLAFYNEQFF
abundance: -; v_gene: TRBV6-6; j_gene: TRBJ2-1; CDR3aa: CASSYGVSYNEQFF
abundance: -; v_gene: TRBV19; j_gene: TRBJ1-1; CDR3aa: CASSITRNTEAFF
abundance: medium-sized; v_gene: TRBV15; j_gene: TRBJ1-2; CDR3aa: CATSRGSVLWSGYTF
abundance: medium-sized; v_gene: TRBV19; j_gene: TRBJ2-2; CDR3aa: CASRDRDRGSGELFF
abundance: -; v_gene: TRBV19; j_gene: TRBJ1-5; CDR3aa: CASSMGGWQPQHF
abundance: -; v_gene: TRBV19; j_gene: TRBJ1-1; CDR3aa: CASSSINGGSLDAFF
abundance: -; v_gene: TRBV7-6; j_gene: TRBJ2-1; CDR3aa: CASSLGRNNEQFF
abundance: -; v_gene: TRBV29-1; j_gene: TRBJ2-2; CDR3aa: CSAASTFLAGGGNTGELFF
abundance: -; v_gene: TRBV6-2/TRBV6-3; j_gene: TRBJ2-1; CDR3aa: CASSYRAYLDNEQFF
abundance: -; v_gene: TRBV12-3/TRBV12-4; j_gene: TRBJ2-3; CDR3aa: CASSLAYDRGGADTQYF
abundance: -; v_gene: TRBV12-3/TRBV12-4; j_gene: TRBJ1-1; CDR3aa: CASSPRDRILNTEAFF
abundance: -; v_gene: TRBV30; j_gene: TRBJ1-2; CDR3aa: CAWSVRQDGYTF
abundance: medium-sized; v_gene: TRBV19; j_gene: TRBJ2-7; CDR3aa: CASTSGRFPHEQYF
abundance: -; v_gene: TRBV5-1; j_gene: TRBJ2-3; CDR3aa: CASSLEGSTDTQYF
abundance: -; v_gene: TRBV5-4; j_gene: TRBJ1-6; CDR3aa: CASSQGHDYNSPLHF
abundance: -; v_gene: TRBV12-3/TRBV12-4; j_gene: TRBJ2-7; CDR3aa: CASSFSGFSSYEQYF
abundance: -; v_gene: TRBV10-3; j_gene: TRBJ2-5; CDR3aa: CATLGEVVETQYF
abundance: -; v_gene: TRBV7-9; j_gene: TRBJ1-1; CDR3aa: CASSFGGGRMNTEAFF